This TCR beta chain was retrieved from a study of T cell responses to AZD1222 COVID-19 vaccine. Study-wide results and limits: CD4 TCRs covered the whole spike, strongest at regions 160-218 and 743-854. Donors were chiefly white British, with a greater number of females, and clonal diversity was perhaps underestimated.

TCRdb keeps only in-frame clones here, not all; method: immunoSEQ multiplex PCR. The sample includes about 100,000 clones, about nine tenths of them seen just once. CDR3 length equals 15 residues. Looked up from germline, CDR1 is SGHAT and CDR2 is FQDESV (reference sequence). The V end lost 5 bases, the J end lost 4 bases, and 18 bases lay between the germline ends. Concerning this clone: Its antigen is unidentified.

The sequenced sample was peripheral blood, obtained 28 days after the second dose of the MenACWY control vaccine. This sequence originates from an adult who received the MenACWY meningococcal vaccine as a control. This chain uses TRBV11-1 with TRBJ2-7, with D perhaps being TRBD1 or TRBD2 (5 bases each). CDR3 protein: CASSLNRGAAYEQYF. As DNA, the CDR3 is TGTGCCAGCAGCCTGAATAGAGGGGCTGCGTACGAGCAGTACTTC. Together with reference TRBV11-1 and TRBJ2-7, the CDR3 gives the full variable domain: EAEVAQSPRYKITEKSQAVAFWCDPISGHATLYWYRQILGQGPELLVQFQDESVVDDSQLPKDRFSAERLKGVDSTLKIQPAELGDSAMYLCASSLNRGAAYEQYFGPGTRLTVT.